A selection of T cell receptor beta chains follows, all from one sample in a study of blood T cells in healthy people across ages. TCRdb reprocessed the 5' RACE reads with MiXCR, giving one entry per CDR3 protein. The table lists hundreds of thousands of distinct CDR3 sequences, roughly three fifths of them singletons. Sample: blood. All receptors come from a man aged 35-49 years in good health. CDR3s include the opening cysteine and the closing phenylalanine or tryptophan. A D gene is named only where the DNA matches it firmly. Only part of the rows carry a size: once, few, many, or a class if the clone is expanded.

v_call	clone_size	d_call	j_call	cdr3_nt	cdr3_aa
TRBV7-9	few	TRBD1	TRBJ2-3	TGTGCCAGCACTTCACGGGACAGGGTCACAGATACGCAGTATTTT	CASTSRDRVTDTQYF
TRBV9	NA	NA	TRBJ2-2	TGTGCCAGCAGCGTGACGAGGGACCGAGTATGGGGCGGGGAGCTGTTTTTT	CASSVTRDRVWGGELFF
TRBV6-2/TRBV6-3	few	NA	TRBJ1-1	TGTGCCAGCAGTTACTACAGAGTGAACACTGAAGCTTTCTTT	CASSYYRVNTEAFF
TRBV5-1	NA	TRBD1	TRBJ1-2	TGCGTCAGCAGCTCAACAGGGGTAGTTCATGGCTACACCTTC	CVSSSTGVVHGYTF
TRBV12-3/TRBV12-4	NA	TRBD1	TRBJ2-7	TGTGCCAGCAGCGCCTATACCCTGGGACAGGGAAACTTCTACGAGCAGTACTTC	CASSAYTLGQGNFYEQYF
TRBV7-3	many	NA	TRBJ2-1	TGTGCCAGCAGCCCCGGAGGAAATGAGCAGTTCTTC	CASSPGGNEQFF
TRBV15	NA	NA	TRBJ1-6	TGTGCCACCAGCAGAGATCCGGTTAATTCACCCCTCCACTTT	CATSRDPVNSPLHF
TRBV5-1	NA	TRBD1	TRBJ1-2	TGCGCCAGCAGTACCCGGGGAGCTGGGTCAGGGGGCTCTGGCTACACCTTC	CASSTRGAGSGGSGYTF
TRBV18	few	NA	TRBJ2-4	TGTGCCAGCTCAGCTCGATGGGCAGACGTAGCCAAAAACATTCAGTACTTC	CASSARWADVAKNIQYF
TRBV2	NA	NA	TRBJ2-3	TGTGCCAGCAGTGAAGCTCTAGACACAGATACGCAGTATTTT	CASSEALDTDTQYF
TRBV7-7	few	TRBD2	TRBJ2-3	TGTGCTAGCAGCACCCTAGCGGGGGGCACAGATACGCAGTATTTT	CASSTLAGGTDTQYF
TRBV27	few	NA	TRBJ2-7	TGTGCCAGCAGTACAGGTTTAGGCGAGCAGTACTTC	CASSTGLGEQYF
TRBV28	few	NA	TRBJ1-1	TGTGCCAGCGACCGGGTCCTGAACACTGAAGCTTTCTTT	CASDRVLNTEAFF
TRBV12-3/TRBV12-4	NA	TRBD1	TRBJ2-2	TGTGCCAGCAGTTCCCCGCCCGGGACAGGTCGAACCGGGGAGCTGTTTTTT	CASSSPPGTGRTGELFF
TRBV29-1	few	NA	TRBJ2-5	TGCAGCGTTGAAGGGAGGGAGCAGTACTTC	CSVEGREQYF
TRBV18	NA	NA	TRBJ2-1	TGTGCCAGCTCACCACCGGTCAGGGGTTTTGGGAATGAGCAGTTCTTC	CASSPPVRGFGNEQFF
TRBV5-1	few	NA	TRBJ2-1	TGCGCCAGCTCGCTAAACAGTAATGAGCAGTTCTTC	CASSLNSNEQFF
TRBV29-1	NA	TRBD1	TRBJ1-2	TGCAGCGTTGCCGGGACAGGGGTCCACTATGGCTACACCTTC	CSVAGTGVHYGYTF
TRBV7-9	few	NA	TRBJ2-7	TGTGCCAGCAGCTGGGGGTCCGAGCAGTACTTC	CASSWGSEQYF
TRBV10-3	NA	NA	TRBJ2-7	TGTGCCATCAAAGGGGCAGATTTGCCCGCCTACGAGCAGTACTTC	CAIKGADLPAYEQYF
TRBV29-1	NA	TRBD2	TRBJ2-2	TGCAGCGTTGGATTTGGGTCCGGGACTAGTATCCGGGAGCTGTTTTTT	CSVGFGSGTSIRELFF
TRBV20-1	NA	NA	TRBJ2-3	TGCAGTGCTAGAATGGCCCGTCGCACAGATACGCAGTATTTT	CSARMARRTDTQYF
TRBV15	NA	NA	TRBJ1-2	TGTGCCACCAGCCAGGCAAACATCCTCCCGTTTCCTGGCTACACCTTC	CATSQANILPFPGYTF
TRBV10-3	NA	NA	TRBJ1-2	TGTGCCATCAGTGAGACGCGGAACTATGGCTACACCTTC	CAISETRNYGYTF
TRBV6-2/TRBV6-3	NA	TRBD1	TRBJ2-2	TGTGCCAGCACGAGGGGGACAGGGATCACCGGGGAGCTGTTTTTT	CASTRGTGITGELFF
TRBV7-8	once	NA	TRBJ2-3	TGTGCCAGCAGCCCCCGCTGGCGGAGAGATACGCAGTATTTT	CASSPRWRRDTQYF
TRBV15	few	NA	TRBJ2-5	TGTGCCACCAGCAATTTCGGGGGTGGCGAGACCCAGTACTTC	CATSNFGGGETQYF
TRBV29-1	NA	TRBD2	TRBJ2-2	TGCAGCGTTGAAGATTCTAGCGGGAAGAACACCGGGGAGCTGTTTTTT	CSVEDSSGKNTGELFF
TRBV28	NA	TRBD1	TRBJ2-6	TGTGCCAGCAGGCCGAGGACAGGGAGCTCTGGGGCCAACGTCCTGACTTTC	CASRPRTGSSGANVLTF
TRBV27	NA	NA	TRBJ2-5	TGTGCCAGCAGTTTTATTTCTGCGGGGAAGGAGACCCAGTACTTC	CASSFISAGKETQYF
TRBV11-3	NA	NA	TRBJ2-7	TGTGCCAGCAGCTTAATCGAAGGGAGCTCCTACGAGCAGTACTTC	CASSLIEGSSYEQYF
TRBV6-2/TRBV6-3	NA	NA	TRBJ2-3	TGTGCCAGCAGTCAGGACAGCCCTAGCACAGATACGCAGTATTTT	CASSQDSPSTDTQYF
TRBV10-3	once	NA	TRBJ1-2	TGTACCATCACCCCCAGGTGGCTGAACTATGGCTACACCTTC	CTITPRWLNYGYTF
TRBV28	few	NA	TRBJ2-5	TGTGCCAGCAGTTTTGCTCTCCGGACTTTTCAAGAGACCCAGTACTTC	CASSFALRTFQETQYF
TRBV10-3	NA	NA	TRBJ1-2	TGTGCCATCAGCCCAGGGTCCGAGGATGGCTACACCTTC	CAISPGSEDGYTF
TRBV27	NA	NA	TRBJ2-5	TGTGCCAGCAGTTTATACCCAGGGGAAGAGACCCAGTACTTC	CASSLYPGEETQYF
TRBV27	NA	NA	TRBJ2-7	TGTGCCAGCAGTAACACAGGGACCGAGCAGTACTTC	CASSNTGTEQYF
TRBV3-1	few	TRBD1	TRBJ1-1	TGTGCCAGCAGCCGGGAGGGACAGGGGAAAGCTTTCTTT	CASSREGQGKAFF
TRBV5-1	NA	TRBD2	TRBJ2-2	TGCGCCAGCAGCGATACTAGCGGGGCGAACACCGGGGAGCTGTTTTTT	CASSDTSGANTGELFF
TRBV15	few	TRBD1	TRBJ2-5	TGTGCCACCAGCAGAGATCGCAGGACAGGGAAAGAGACCCAGTACTTC	CATSRDRRTGKETQYF
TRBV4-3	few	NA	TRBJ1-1	TGCGCCAGCAGCCAAGAGGGCAGGGGATTCGGAGAAGCTTTCTTT	CASSQEGRGFGEAFF
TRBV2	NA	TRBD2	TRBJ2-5	TGTGCCAGCCAGGGACTAGCTCGAGAGACCCAGTACTTC	CASQGLARETQYF
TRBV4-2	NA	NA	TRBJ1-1	TGTGCCAGCAGCCAAGGTTTCAAGAACACTGAAGCTTTCTTT	CASSQGFKNTEAFF
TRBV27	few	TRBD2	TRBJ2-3	TGTGCCAGCAGTCCTAGCGGGAGGGCCGAGGCAGATACGCAGTATTTT	CASSPSGRAEADTQYF
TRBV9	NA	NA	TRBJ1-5	TGTGCCAGCAGCGTATATTATAAGGGAGGGGATCCGGGACCTAATCAGCCCCAGCATTTT	CASSVYYKGGDPGPNQPQHF
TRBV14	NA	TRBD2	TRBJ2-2	TGTGCCAGCAGTTTGTCTAGCGGGGGCACCGGGGAGCTGTTTTTT	CASSLSSGGTGELFF
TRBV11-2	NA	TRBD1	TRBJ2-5	TGTGCCAGCAGCTTCACAGGGGATGCCGGTTGGGCGACCCAGTACTTC	CASSFTGDAGWATQYF
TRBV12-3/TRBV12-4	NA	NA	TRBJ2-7	TGTGCCAGCAGTTTAAACGTAGGCGAGCAGTACTTC	CASSLNVGEQYF
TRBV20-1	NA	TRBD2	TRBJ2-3	TGCAGTGCTAGCACTAGCGGGGGGAGTAGCACAGATACGCAGTATTTT	CSASTSGGSSTDTQYF
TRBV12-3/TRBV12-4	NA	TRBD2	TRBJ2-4	TGTGCCAGCAGTCTCCCCTTAGCGGGGGGGCCGAACATTCAGTACTTC	CASSLPLAGGPNIQYF
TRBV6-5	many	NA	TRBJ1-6	TGTGCCAGCAGTTACTCGGTCCTTGGGGCAGGACGGAATTCACCCCTCCACTTT	CASSYSVLGAGRNSPLHF
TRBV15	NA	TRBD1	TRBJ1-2	TGTGCCACCAGCAGAGAGGTGCAGGGGGCGCGTGGCTACACCTTC	CATSREVQGARGYTF
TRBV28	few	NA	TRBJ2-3	TGTGCCACCGAAACCGGGACAGATACGCAGTATTTT	CATETGTDTQYF
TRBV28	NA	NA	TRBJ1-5	TGTGCCAGCAGTTTTTCCCTTAACCGGGGTGGCAATCAGCCCCAGCATTTT	CASSFSLNRGGNQPQHF